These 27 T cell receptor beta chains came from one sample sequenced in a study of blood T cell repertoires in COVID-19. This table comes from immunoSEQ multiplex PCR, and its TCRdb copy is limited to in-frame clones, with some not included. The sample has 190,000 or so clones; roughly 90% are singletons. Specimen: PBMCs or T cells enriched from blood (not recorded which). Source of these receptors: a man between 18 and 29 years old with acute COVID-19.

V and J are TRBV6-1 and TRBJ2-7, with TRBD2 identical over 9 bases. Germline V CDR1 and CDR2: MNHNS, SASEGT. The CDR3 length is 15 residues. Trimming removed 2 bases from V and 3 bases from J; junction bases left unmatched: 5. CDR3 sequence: CASSENSGSGYEQYF. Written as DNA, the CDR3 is TGTGCCAGCAGTGAAAATAGCGGGAGTGGCTACGAGCAGTACTTC.

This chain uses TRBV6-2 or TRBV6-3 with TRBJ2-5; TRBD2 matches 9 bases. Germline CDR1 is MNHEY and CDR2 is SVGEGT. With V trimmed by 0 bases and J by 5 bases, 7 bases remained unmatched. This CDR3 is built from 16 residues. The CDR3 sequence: CASSYSRGLAYETQYF. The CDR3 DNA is TGTGCCAGCAGTTACTCGAGGGGACTAGCCTATGAGACCCAGTACTTC.

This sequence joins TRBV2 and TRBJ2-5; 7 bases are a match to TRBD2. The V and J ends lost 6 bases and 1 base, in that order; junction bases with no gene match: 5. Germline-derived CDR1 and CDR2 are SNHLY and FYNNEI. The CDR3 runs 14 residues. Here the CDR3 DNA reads TGTGCCAGCAGGGCCCCTAGCGGCCAAGAGACCCAGTACTTC. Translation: CASRAPSGQETQYF.

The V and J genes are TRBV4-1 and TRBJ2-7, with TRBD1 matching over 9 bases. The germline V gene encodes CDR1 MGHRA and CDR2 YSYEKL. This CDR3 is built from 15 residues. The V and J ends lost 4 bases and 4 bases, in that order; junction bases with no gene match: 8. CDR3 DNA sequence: TGCGCCAGCAGCCTACAGCCGGGACAGGGTTACGAGCAGTACTTC. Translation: CASSLQPGQGYEQYF.

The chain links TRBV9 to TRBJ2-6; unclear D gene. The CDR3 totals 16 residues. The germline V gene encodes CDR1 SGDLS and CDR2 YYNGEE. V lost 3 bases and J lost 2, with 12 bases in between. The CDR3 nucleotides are TGTGCCAGCAGCGCCGAAAAACAACCTGGGGCCAACGTCCTGACTTTC. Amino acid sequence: CASSAEKQPGANVLTF.

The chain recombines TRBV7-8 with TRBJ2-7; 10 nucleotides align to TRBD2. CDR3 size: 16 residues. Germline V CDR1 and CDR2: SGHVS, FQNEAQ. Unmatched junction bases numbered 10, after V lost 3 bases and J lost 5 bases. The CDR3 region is CASSFKASGSQNEQYF. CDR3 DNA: TGTGCCAGCAGCTTTAAGGCTAGCGGGAGTCAAAACGAGCAGTACTTC.

CDR3 sequence reads: CASSLQHRLADNEQFF. DNA for the CDR3: TGTGCCAGCAGCCTCCAACACCGACTAGCGGACAATGAGCAGTTCTTC. V is TRBV13 and J is TRBJ2-1; 9 bases are shared with TRBD2. This CDR3 region has 16 residues. V trimming: 5 bases; J trimming: 5 bases; junction bases outside the gene matches: 10. CDR1 PRHDT and CDR2 FYEKMQ come from the germline V gene (reference sequence).

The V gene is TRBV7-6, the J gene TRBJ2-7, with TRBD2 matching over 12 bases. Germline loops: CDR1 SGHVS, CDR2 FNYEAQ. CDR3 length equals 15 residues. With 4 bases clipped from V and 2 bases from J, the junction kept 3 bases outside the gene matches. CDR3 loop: CASSSTSGSTYEQYF. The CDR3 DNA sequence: TGTGCCAGCAGCTCGACTAGCGGGAGCACCTACGAGCAGTACTTC.

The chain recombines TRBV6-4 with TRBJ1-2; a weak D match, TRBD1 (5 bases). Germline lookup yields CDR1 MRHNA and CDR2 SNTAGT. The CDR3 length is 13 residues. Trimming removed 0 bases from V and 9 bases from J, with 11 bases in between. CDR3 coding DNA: TGTGCCAGCAGTGACTCGTGGGGGGGTCGCTACACCTTC. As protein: CASSDSWGGRYTF.

This chain's CDR3 is CASSKIGGAGETQYF. The CDR3 DNA reads TGTGCCAGCAGCAAAATTGGAGGGGCGGGGGAGACCCAGTACTTC. The V call is TRBV7-3, the J call TRBJ2-5, with D maybe TRBD2 (6 bases). CDR3 length equals 15 residues. V lost 5 bases and J 5 bases, leaving 18 bases between the germline ends. From germline, CDR1 is SGHTA and CDR2 FQGTGA.

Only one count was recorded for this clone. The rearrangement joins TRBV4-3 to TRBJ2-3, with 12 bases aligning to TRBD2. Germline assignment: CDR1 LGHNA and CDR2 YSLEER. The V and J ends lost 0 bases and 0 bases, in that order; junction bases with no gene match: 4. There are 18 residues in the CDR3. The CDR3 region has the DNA TGCGCCAGCAGCCAAGATCCGACTAGCGGGGGAAGCACAGATACGCAGTATTTT. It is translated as CASSQDPTSGGSTDTQYF.

CDR3 protein: CASSTGLDYEQYF. CDR3 in DNA: TGTGCCAGCAGCACGGGACTAGACTACGAGCAGTACTTC. The chain employs TRBV7-2 and TRBJ2-7; TRBD2 aligns across 8 bases. CDR3 length: 13 residues. Germline V gene sequence: CDR1 SGHTA, CDR2 FQGNSA. The trim removed 5 bases at V and 3 bases at J, leaving 3 bases unmatched.

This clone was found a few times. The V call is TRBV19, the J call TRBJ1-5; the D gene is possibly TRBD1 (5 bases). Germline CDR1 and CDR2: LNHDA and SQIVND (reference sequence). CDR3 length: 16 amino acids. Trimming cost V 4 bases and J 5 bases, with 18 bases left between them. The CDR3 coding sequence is TGTGCCAGTAGTACCTTCATGGAGCAGGGCCATCAGCCCCAGCATTTT. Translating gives CASSTFMEQGHQPQHF.

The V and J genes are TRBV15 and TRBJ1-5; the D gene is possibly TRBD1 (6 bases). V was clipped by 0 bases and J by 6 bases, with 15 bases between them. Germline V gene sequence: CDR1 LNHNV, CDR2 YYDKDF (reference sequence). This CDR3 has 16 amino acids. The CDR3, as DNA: TGTGCCACCAGCAGAGACAGGGGAGGGGGTGCTCAGCCCCAGCATTTT. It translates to CATSRDRGGGAQPQHF. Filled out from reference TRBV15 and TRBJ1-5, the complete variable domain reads DAMVIQNPRYQVTQFGKPVTLSCSQTLNHNVMYWYQQKSSQAPKLLFHYYDKDFNNEADTPDNFQSRRPNTSFCFLDIRSPGLGDTAMYLCATSRDRGGGAQPQHFGDGTRLSIL.

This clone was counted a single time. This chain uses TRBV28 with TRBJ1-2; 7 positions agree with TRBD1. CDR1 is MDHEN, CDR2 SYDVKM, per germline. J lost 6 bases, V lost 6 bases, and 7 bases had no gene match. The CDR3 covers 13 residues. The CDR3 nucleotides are TGTGCCAGCAGGTACAGGGGAAGGGATGGCTACACCTTC. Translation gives CASRYRGRDGYTF.

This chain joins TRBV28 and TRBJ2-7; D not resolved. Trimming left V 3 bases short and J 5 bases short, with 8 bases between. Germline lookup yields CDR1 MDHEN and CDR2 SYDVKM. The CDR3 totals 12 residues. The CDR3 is CASSFRVHEQYF. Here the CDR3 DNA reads TGTGCCAGCAGTTTTAGAGTCCACGAGCAGTACTTC.

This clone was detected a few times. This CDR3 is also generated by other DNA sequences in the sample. In nucleotides, the CDR3 is TGTGCCTGGAGTGAGGGAGCCGGCAACACCATATATTTT. This encodes CAWSEGAGNTIYF. The V gene is TRBV30, the J gene TRBJ1-3; D is undetermined. The V and J ends lost 1 base and 7 bases respectively, with 11 bases between them. Looked up from germline, CDR1 is GTSNPN and CDR2 is SVGIG (reference sequence). CDR3 size: 13 residues.

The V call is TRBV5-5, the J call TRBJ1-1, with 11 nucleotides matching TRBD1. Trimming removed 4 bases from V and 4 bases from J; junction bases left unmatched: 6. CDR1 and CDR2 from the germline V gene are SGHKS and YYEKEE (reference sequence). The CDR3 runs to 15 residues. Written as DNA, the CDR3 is TGTGCCAGCAGCGGCGGACAGGGGGCGGGCACTGAAGCTTTCTTT. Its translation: CASSGGQGAGTEAFF.

The CDR3 coding sequence is TGTGCCATCAGTGAGTCGGCAGGGCTTCTTTATGGCTACACCTTC. Protein product: CAISESAGLLYGYTF. The gene calls are TRBV10-3 and TRBJ1-2; TRBD1 might be the D (5 bases). The CDR3 runs to 15 residues. The germline gives CDR1 ENHRY, CDR2 SYGVKD. V lost 0 bases and J 5 bases, leaving 13 bases between the germline ends.

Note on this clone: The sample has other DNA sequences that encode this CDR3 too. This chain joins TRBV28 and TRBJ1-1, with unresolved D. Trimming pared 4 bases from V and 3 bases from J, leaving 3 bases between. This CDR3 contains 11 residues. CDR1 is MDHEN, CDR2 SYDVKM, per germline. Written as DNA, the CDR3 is TGTGCCAGCAGTTCGTACACTGAAGCTTTCTTT. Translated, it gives CASSSYTEAFF.

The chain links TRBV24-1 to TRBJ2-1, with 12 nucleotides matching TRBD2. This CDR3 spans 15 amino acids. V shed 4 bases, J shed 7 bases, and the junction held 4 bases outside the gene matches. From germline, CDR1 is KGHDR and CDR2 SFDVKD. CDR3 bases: TGTGCCACCAGTGAGACTAGCGGGAGTGTAAATGAGCAGTTCTTC. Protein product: CATSETSGSVNEQFF.

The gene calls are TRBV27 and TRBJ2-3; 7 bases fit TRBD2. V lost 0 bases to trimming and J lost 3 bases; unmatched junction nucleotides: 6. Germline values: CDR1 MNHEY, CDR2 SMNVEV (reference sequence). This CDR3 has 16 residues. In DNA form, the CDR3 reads TGTGCCAGCAGTTTATCGGGGGGGTTGTTAACAGATACGCAGTATTTT. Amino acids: CASSLSGGLLTDTQYF.

CDR3 nucleotides: TGTGCCAGCAGCGTAGGATCTAGCGCCTCCTCCTACGAGCAGTACTTC. Translating gives CASSVGSSASSYEQYF. The rearrangement joins TRBV9 to TRBJ2-7; D perhaps matches TRBD2 (6 bases). The germline V gene encodes CDR1 SGDLS and CDR2 YYNGEE. The CDR3 sequence is 16 residues long. V gave up 0 bases and J gave up 0 bases, with 13 bases separating them.

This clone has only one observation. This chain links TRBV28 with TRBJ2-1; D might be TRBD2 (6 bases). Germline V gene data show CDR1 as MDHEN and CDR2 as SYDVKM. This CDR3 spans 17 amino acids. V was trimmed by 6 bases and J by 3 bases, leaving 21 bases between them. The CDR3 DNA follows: TGTGCCAGCAGCTATTTCTTATTTAGCGGCAACTACAATGAGCAGTTCTTC. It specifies CASSYFLFSGNYNEQFF.

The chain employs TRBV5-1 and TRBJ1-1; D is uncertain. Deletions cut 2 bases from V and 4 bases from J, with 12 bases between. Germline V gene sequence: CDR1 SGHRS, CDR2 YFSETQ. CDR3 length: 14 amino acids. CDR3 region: CASSFTGGSTEAFF. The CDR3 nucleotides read TGCGCCAGCAGCTTTACGGGTGGGTCCACTGAAGCTTTCTTT. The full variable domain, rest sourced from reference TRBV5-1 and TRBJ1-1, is KAGVTQTPRYLIKTRGQQVTLSCSPISGHRSVSWYQQTPGQGLQFLFEYFSETQRNKGNFPGRFSGRQFSNSRSEMNVSTLELGDSALYLCASSFTGGSTEAFFGQGTRLTVV.

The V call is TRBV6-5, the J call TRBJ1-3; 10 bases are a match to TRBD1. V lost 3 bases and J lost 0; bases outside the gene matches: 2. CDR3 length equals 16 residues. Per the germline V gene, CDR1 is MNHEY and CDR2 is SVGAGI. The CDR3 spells CASSYGDRGSGNTIYF. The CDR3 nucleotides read TGTGCCAGCAGTTATGGGGACAGGGGCTCTGGAAACACCATATATTTT.

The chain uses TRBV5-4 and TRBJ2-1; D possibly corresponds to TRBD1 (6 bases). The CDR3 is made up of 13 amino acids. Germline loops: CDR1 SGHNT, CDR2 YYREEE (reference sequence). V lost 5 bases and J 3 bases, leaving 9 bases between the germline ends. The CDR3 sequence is CASRLDSYNEQFF. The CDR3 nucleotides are TGTGCCAGCAGGCTGGACAGCTACAATGAGCAGTTCTTC.